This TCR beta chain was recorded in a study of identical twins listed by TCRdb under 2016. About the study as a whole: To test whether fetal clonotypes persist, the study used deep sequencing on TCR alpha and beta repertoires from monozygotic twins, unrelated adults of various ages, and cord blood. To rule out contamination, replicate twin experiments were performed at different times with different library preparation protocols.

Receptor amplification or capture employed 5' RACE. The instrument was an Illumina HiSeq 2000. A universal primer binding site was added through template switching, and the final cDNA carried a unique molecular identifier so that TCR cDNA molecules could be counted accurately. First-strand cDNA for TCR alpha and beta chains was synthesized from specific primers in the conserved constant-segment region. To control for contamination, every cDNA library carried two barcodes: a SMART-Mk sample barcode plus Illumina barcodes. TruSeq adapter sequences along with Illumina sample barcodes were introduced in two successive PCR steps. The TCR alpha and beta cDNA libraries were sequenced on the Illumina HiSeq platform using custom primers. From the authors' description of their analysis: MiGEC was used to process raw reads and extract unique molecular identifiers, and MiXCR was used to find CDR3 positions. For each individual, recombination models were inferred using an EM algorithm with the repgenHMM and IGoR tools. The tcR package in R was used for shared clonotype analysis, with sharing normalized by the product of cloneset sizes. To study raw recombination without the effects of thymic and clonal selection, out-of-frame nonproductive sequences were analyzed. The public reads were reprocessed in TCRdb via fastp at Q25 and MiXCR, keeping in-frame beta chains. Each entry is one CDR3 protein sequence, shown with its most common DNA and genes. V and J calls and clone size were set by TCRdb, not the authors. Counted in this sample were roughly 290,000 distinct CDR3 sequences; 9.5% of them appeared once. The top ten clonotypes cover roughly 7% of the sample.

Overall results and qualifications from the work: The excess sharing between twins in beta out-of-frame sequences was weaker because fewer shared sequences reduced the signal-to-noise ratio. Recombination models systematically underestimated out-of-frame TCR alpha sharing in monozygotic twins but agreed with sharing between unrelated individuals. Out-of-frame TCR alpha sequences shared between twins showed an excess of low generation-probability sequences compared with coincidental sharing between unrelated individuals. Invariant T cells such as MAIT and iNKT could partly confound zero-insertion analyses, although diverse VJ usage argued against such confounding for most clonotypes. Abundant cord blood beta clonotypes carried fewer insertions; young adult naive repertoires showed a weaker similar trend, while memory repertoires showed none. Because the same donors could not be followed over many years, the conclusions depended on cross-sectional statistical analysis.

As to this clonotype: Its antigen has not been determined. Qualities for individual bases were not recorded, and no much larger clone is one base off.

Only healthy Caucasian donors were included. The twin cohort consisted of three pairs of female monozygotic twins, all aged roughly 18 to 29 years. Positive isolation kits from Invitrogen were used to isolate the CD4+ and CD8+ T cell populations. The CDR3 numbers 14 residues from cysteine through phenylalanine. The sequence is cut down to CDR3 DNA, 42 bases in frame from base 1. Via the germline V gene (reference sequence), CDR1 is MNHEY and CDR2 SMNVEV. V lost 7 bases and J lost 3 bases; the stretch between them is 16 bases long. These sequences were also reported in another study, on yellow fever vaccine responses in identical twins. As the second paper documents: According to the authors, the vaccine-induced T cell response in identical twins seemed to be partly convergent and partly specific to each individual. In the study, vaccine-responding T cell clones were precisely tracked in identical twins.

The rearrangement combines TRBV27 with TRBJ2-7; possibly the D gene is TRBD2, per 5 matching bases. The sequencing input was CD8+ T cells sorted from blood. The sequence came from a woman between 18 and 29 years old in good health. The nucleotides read TGTGCCAGCAAAGGGCTAGCTATGAACTACGAGCAGTACTTC. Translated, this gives CASKGLAMNYEQYF.